These 18 T cell receptor beta chains were sequenced from one sample in a study of CD8 T cells in ankylosing spondylitis. TCRdb reprocessed the 5' RACE reads with MiXCR, giving one entry per CDR3 protein. The sample carries hundreds of thousands of distinct CDR3 sequences, about 24% recorded once. Which antigens these TCRs recognize remains unknown. Study outcomes and limitations: Blood of patients with ankylosing spondylitis appeared to be characterized by a TCR beta motif of about 8 highly homologous variants.

The sample was blood, either unsorted or a sorted T cell fraction (not recorded which). These receptors all stem from a male donor with ankylosing spondylitis.

The rearrangement uses TRBV29-1 and TRBJ2-3; D is possibly TRBD2 (5 bases). The length of the CDR3 is 11 residues. Germline CDR1 and CDR2: SQVTM and ANQGSEA. CDR3 sequence reads: CSWRVTDTQYF. The CDR3 DNA reads TGCAGTTGGCGGGTTACAGATACGCAGTATTTT.

The V and J genes are TRBV28 and TRBJ1-1, with a possible D match to TRBD1 (5 bases). The CDR3 runs 16 residues. From germline, CDR1 is MDHEN and CDR2 SYDVKM. V was shortened by 4 bases and J by 1 base, with 16 bases between the two germline ends. This chain's CDR3 is CASSYTLGGGNTEAFF. The CDR3 DNA sequence: TGTGCCAGCAGTTATACCCTCGGGGGTGGGAACACTGAAGCTTTCTTT.

This clonotype was counted once. The chain links TRBV2 to TRBJ2-3, with D perhaps TRBD2 (6 bases). The germline V and J ends were trimmed by 6 bases and 0 bases, with 10 bases remaining between them. CDR1 and CDR2 (germline): SNHLY, FYNNEI. The length of the CDR3 is 14 residues. In nucleotides, the CDR3 is TGTGCCAGCAGCGGAGGGCCAAGCACAGATACGCAGTATTTT. The encoded protein is CASSGGPSTDTQYF.

The chain recombines TRBV12-3 or TRBV12-4 with TRBJ1-3; tentatively, D is TRBD1 (5 bases). V was cut by 6 bases and J by 0 bases, with 12 bases left in between. The CDR3 extends over 15 amino acids. The CDR3 protein is CASSMGGVSGNTIYF. The DNA for the CDR3 is TGTGCCAGCAGCATGGGGGGAGTCTCTGGAAACACCATATATTTT.

The chain carries TRBV6-1 and TRBJ1-4, with 10 bases that match TRBD1. Germline assignment: CDR1 MNHNS and CDR2 SASEGT. V gave up 4 bases and J gave up 5 bases; unmatched junction bases: 4. The CDR3 runs 15 residues. The CDR3 protein is CASSGTGGLNEKLFF. The DNA of the CDR3 is TGTGCCAGCAGTGGGACAGGGGGATTGAATGAAAAACTGTTTTTT.

The chain carries TRBV5-1 and TRBJ1-5; unclear D gene. Germline CDR1 reads SGHRS; CDR2 reads YFSETQ. This CDR3 contains 15 residues. V gave up 4 bases and J gave up 9 bases, with 20 bases separating them. The CDR3 sequence is CASSPVLEDPLPQHF. The CDR3 nucleotides read TGCGCCAGCAGCCCGGTTTTGGAGGACCCTCTGCCCCAGCATTTT.

V gene TRBV29-1 combines with J gene TRBJ2-5, with TRBD2 matching 8 bases. Germline values: CDR1 SQVTM, CDR2 ANQGSEA. Trimming removed 4 bases from V and 3 bases from J; junction bases left unmatched: 4. CDR3 length: 13 residues. DNA for the CDR3: TGCAGCGTTGCCGGGAGGGCCAAAGAGACCCAGTACTTC. Amino acid sequence: CSVAGRAKETQYF.

The chain links TRBV20-1 to TRBJ2-2; TRBD2 matches at 7 bases. The CDR3 loop spans 14 amino acids. V shed 6 bases, J shed 0 bases, and the junction held 4 bases outside the gene matches. Per germline, CDR1 DFQATT and CDR2 SNEGSKA (reference sequence). CDR3 nucleotide sequence: TGCAGTGCAAAACTAGCGACGAACACCGGGGAGCTGTTTTTT. This sequence encodes CSAKLATNTGELFF.

The gene calls are TRBV20-1 and TRBJ1-5, with D perhaps matching TRBD1 (5 bases). Germline V gene data show CDR1 as DFQATT and CDR2 as SNEGSKA (reference sequence). Trimming pared 5 bases from V and 6 bases from J, leaving 11 bases between. The CDR3 loop spans 12 amino acids. The CDR3 coding sequence is TGCAGTGCTGCATACAGGAGTCAGCCCCAGCATTTT. This gives the protein CSAAYRSQPQHF.

In this sample, this clonotype turned up a few times. The chain is built from TRBV6-2 or TRBV6-3 and TRBJ2-7; possible D gene TRBD1, 5 bases. Germline V gives CDR1 MNHEY, CDR2 SVGEGT. Deletions cut 3 bases from V and 3 bases from J, with 12 bases between. The CDR3 length is 14 residues. The CDR3 loop is CASSYRAQDYEQYV. In DNA, the CDR3 is TGTGCCAGCAGTTATCGAGCACAGGACTACGAGCAGTACGTC.

The chain employs TRBV20-1 and TRBJ2-1; TRBD2 is a possible D gene (5 bases). Per the germline V gene, CDR1 is DFQATT and CDR2 is SNEGSKA (reference sequence). The CDR3 length is 14 residues. Deletions cut 0 bases from V and 5 bases from J, with 11 bases between. The CDR3 DNA follows: TGCAGTGCTAGAGATCGTCGGGGTGACAATGAGCAGTTCTTC. Amino acids: CSARDRRGDNEQFF.

This clonotype has only a few counts. V gene TRBV7-9 combines with J gene TRBJ1-2, with a possible D match to TRBD1 (6 bases). The CDR3 has 13 residues. The ends were cut back, 2 bases at V and 3 bases at J, with 7 bases in the middle. Germline V gene lookup returns CDR1 SEHNR and CDR2 FQNEAQ (reference sequence). The CDR3 bases are TGTGCCAGCAGCTTACCAGGGGACTATGGCTACACCTTC. Encoded protein: CASSLPGDYGYTF.

The chain links TRBV27 to TRBJ2-3; TRBD1 is a possible D gene (6 bases). The CDR3 is 13 amino acids. Trimming left V 3 bases short and J 10 bases short, with 14 bases between. Germline CDR1 MNHEY, CDR2 SMNVEV (reference sequence). The CDR3, as DNA: TGTGCCAGCAGTTTGATTGGGGGCATGGCGCAGTATTTT. This encodes CASSLIGGMAQYF.

This sequence joins TRBV4-1 and TRBJ2-7; TRBD2 matches at 11 bases. In germline, CDR1 is MGHRA, CDR2 YSYEKL. The V segment lost 4 bases and the J segment 6 bases; nucleotides outside the gene matches: 14. The CDR3 has 17 residues. The CDR3 DNA follows: TGCGCCAGCAGCCGGATCCCGGGACTAGCGGTGATGGGCGAGCAGTACGTC. Its translation: CASSRIPGLAVMGEQYV.

This chain uses TRBV6-1 with TRBJ2-7, with no clear D. V was cut by 4 bases and J by 1 base, with 5 bases left in between. CDR3 length: 12 residues. Germline assignment: CDR1 MNHNS and CDR2 SASEGT. The CDR3 spells CASSGGSYEQYV. CDR3 DNA sequence: TGTGCCAGCAGTGGAGGTTCCTACGAGCAGTACGTC.

The chain carries TRBV5-8 and TRBJ1-5, with D maybe TRBD1 (6 bases). The CDR3 loop spans 15 amino acids. V was clipped by 0 bases and J by 3 bases, with 10 bases between them. In germline, CDR1 is SGHTS, CDR2 YDEGEE. The CDR3 nucleotides read TGTGCCAGCAGCTTGGGACAGGACCTCAATCAGCCCCAGCATTTT. Translation gives CASSLGQDLNQPQHF.

This clonotype was found many times. The chain combines TRBV7-2 with TRBJ1-5, with a tentative D call TRBD1 (6 bases). Trimming removed 6 bases at V and 3 bases at J, with 9 bases between. CDR3 length: 13 residues. The germline CDR1 and CDR2 sequences are SGHTA and FQGNSA. DNA for the CDR3: TGTGCCAGCAGTCGGACAGTCAATCAGCCCCAGCATTTT. As protein: CASSRTVNQPQHF.

This clonotype was observed a single time. The chain combines TRBV12-3 or TRBV12-4 with TRBJ2-2, with 8 bases that match TRBD1. After removal of 6 bases from V and 7 bases from J, the junction contained 7 bases not matched to a gene. The CDR3 is 14 residues long. The CDR3 sequence: CASRKDRVDGELFF. CDR3 coding DNA: TGTGCCAGCAGAAAGGACAGGGTTGACGGGGAGCTGTTTTTT.